A selection of T cell receptor beta chains follows, all from one sample in a study of blood T cells in healthy people across ages. TCRdb re-called the 5' RACE reads through MiXCR, storing one row per CDR3 protein. This table has about 1.6 million distinct CDR3 sequences, 34% appearing once. Sequencing was performed on blood. Source of these receptors: a woman aged 25-40 years in good health. The CDR3 runs from the conserved cysteine through the conserved F or W. The D gene is left open where the match is weak. Clone size is not always given. Where it is, it says once, few, many or a class for expanded clones.

abundance	v_gene	j_gene	d_gene	CDR3aa	CDR3nt
-	TRBV29-1	TRBJ2-2	TRBD1	CSVVKGGQGATGELFF	TGCAGCGTTGTTAAGGGCGGACAGGGGGCCACCGGGGAGCTGTTTTTT
once	TRBV20-1	TRBJ2-7	-	CSARVPPPLYEQYF	TGCAGTGCTAGAGTGCCCCCCCCGTTGTACGAGCAGTACTTC
-	TRBV7-2	TRBJ2-6	-	CASSSIFSGANVLTF	TGTGCCAGCAGCTCTATCTTCTCAGGGGCCAACGTCCTGACTTTC
many	TRBV29-1	TRBJ2-3	-	CSVRPVGDTQYF	TGCAGCGTTCGACCAGTCGGAGATACGCAGTATTTT
-	TRBV12-3/TRBV12-4	TRBJ2-3	TRBD2	CASSWIGAGFSTDAQYF	TGTGCCAGCAGTTGGATTGGAGCGGGATTCAGCACAGATGCGCAGTATTTT
-	TRBV29-1	TRBJ2-7	-	CSVVIISTGFTYEQYF	TGCAGCGTTGTTATAATATCGACAGGTTTTACCTACGAGCAGTACTTC
few	TRBV7-2	TRBJ2-5	TRBD2	CASSSWTSGRGETQYF	TGTGCCAGCAGCTCCTGGACTAGCGGGAGGGGGGAGACCCAGTACTTC
-	TRBV20-1	TRBJ1-5	-	CSALPDGQSPQHF	TGCAGTGCTCTCCCGGACGGACAATCTCCCCAGCATTTT
many	TRBV5-1	TRBJ2-3	TRBD2	CASSSPGLAGGDTQYF	TGCGCCAGCAGCTCCCCCGGACTAGCGGGGGGAGATACGCAGTATTTT
once	TRBV5-1	TRBJ2-5	TRBD2	CASSLAGLAEKETQYF	TGCGCCAGCAGCTTGGCAGGACTAGCGGAAAAAGAGACCCAGTACTTC